The text below deals with one TCR beta chain. Its antigen is not identified. The CDR3 contains 17 residues. V shed 5 bases and J 1 base; nucleotides not matched to a gene: 13. Germline CDR1 and CDR2: MNHEY and SMNVEV (reference sequence). This sample was included in a study of T cell repertoires in cytomegalovirus infection. For the study at large: From public TCR beta signatures came an indication of both CMV infection and matching HLA type. General observations from the study: It was HLA-C-restricted CMV-specific TCR beta clonotypes that dominated the response ex vivo. Carriage of CMV together with the relevant HLA was identifiable through cumulative public TCR beta family frequency.

TCRdb reanalysed the reads using MiXCR and keeps one entry per CDR3 protein. The repertoire has under 800,000 distinct CDR3 sequences, 20% to 30% of them found once; the top ten carry roughly 8%. The sequence was obtained from a human donor in good health (CMV status not recorded). Some clones in this sample may be carry-over from other donors' samples. This chain joins TRBV27 and TRBJ2-5, with 7 bases fitting TRBD2. The sample taken for sequencing was CD8+ T cells from PBMCs. CDR3 coding DNA: TGTGCCAGCAGTCCAGCCAGGCTAGCGGCCTTCCAAGAGACCCAGTACTTC. This translates into CASSPARLAAFQETQYF.